Sequencing of this T cell receptor beta chain was carried out in a study of blood T cells in healthy people across ages. Study results and caveats: Diversity figures based on one million T cells were deemed too low. Getting older went along with TCR beta diversity per million T cells dropping roughly linearly.

Sample-barcoded 5' priming and a J-beta primer mix drove a second PCR of about 6 to 12 cycles. TCRdb used MiXCR to reprocess the 5' RACE reads, holding one entry per CDR3 protein. The table has roughly 900,000 distinct CDR3 sequences, around 48% seen once; the top ten hold under 15%. This clonotype was counted between two and nine times. Its target is unknown. CDR1 and CDR2 from the germline V gene are ENHRY and SYGVKD. CDR3 length equals 15 residues. Trimming cost V 5 bases and J 1 base; bases outside gene matches: 6. Staff drew around 10 milliliters of peripheral blood from each donor. The origin of this receptor is a man aged 25-40 years in good health. The sequenced sample consisted of blood. The V gene is TRBV10-3, the J gene TRBJ2-7; 9 positions match TRBD2. In DNA, the CDR3 is TGTGCCATCAGTCCCCAGCGGGGGGTTTCCTACGAGCAGTACTTC. Amino acids: CAISPQRGVSYEQYF.